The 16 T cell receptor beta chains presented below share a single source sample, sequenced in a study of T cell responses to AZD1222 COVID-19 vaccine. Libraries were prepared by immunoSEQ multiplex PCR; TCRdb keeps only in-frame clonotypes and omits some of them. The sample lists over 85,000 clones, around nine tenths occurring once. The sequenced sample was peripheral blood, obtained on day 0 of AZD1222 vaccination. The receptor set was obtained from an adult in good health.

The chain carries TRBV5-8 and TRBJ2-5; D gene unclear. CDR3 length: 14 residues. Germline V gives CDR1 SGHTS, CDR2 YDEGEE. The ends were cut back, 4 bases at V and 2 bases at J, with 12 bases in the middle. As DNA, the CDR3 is TGTGCCAGCAGCCCCTGGACCCCTCAAGAGACCCAGTACTTC. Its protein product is CASSPWTPQETQYF. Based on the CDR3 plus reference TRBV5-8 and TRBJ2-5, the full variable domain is EAGVTQSPTHLIKTRGQQATLRCSPISGHTSVYWYQQALGLGLQFLLWYDEGEERNRGNFPPRFSGRQFPNYSSELNVNALELEDSALYLCASSPWTPQETQYFGPGTRLLVL.

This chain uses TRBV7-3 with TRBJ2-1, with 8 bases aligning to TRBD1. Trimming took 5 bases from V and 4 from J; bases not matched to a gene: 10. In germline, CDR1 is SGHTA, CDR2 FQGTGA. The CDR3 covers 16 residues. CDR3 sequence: CASSPSGQAHYNEQFF. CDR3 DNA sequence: TGTGCCAGCAGCCCGTCGGGACAGGCCCATTACAATGAGCAGTTCTTC. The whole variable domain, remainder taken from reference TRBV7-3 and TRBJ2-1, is GAGVSQTPSNKVTEKGKYVELRCDPISGHTALYWYRQSLGQGPEFLIYFQGTGAADDSGLPNDRFFAVRPEGSVSTLKIQRTERGDSAVYLCASSPSGQAHYNEQFFGPGTRLTVL.

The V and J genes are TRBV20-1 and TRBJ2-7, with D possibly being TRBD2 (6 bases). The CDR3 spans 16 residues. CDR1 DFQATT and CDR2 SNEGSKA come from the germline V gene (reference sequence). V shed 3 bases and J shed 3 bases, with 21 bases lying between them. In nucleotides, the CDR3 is TGCAGTGCTAGTCAGTCTAGCGCGGGACCACGCTACGAGCAGTACTTC. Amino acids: CSASQSSAGPRYEQYF.

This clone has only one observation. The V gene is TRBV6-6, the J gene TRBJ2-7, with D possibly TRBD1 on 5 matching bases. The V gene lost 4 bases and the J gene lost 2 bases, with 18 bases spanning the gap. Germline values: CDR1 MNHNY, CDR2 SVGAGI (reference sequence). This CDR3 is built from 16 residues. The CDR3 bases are TGTGCCAGCAGTTGGAAGCAGGGCCCGGGTACCTACGAGCAGTACTTC. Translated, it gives CASSWKQGPGTYEQYF.

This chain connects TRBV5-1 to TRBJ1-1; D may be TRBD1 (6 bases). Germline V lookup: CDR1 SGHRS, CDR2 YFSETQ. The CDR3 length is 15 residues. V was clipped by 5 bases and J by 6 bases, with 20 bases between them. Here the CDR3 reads CASSRDPQGAPEAFF. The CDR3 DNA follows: TGCGCCAGCAGTAGGGACCCACAGGGAGCCCCTGAAGCTTTCTTT.

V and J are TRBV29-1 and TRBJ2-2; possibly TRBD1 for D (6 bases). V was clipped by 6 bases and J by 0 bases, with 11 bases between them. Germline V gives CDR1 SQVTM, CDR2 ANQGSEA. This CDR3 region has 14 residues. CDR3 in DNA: TGCAGCGTCTCAGGGGTTACGAACACCGGGGAGCTGTTTTTT. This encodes CSVSGVTNTGELFF.

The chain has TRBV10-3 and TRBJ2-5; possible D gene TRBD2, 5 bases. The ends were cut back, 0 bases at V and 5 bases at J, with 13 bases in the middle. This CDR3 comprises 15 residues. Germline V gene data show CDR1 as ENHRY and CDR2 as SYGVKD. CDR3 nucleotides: TGTGCCATCAGTGAGTCGATCGGTTCGGGGGAGACCCAGTACTTC. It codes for CAISESIGSGETQYF.

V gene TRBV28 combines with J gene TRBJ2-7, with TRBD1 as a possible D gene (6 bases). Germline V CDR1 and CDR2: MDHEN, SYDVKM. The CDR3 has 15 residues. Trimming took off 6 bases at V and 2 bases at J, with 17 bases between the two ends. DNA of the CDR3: TGTGCCAGCAGGATGACTACGACAGGAGCCTACGAGCAGTACTTC. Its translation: CASRMTTTGAYEQYF.

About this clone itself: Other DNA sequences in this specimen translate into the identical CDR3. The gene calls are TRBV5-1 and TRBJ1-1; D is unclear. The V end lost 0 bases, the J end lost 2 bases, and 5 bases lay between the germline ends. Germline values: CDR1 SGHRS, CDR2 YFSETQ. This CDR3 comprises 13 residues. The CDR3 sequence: CASSLEGNTEAFF. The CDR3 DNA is TGCGCCAGCAGCTTGGAAGGAAACACTGAAGCTTTCTTT. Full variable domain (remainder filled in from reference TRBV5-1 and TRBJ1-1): KAGVTQTPRYLIKTRGQQVTLSCSPISGHRSVSWYQQTPGQGLQFLFEYFSETQRNKGNFPGRFSGRQFSNSRSEMNVSTLELGDSALYLCASSLEGNTEAFFGQGTRLTVV.

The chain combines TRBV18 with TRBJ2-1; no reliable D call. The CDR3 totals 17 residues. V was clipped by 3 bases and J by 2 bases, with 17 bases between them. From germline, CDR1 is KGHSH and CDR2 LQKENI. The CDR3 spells CASSPRTYSGAYNEQFF. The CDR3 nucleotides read TGTGCCAGCTCACCCCGGACCTATTCAGGAGCCTACAATGAGCAGTTCTTC.

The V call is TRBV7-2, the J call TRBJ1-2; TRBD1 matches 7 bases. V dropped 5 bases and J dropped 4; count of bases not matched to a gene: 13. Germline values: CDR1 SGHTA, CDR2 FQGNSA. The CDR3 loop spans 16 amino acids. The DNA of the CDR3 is TGTGCCAGCAGCCGGGACAGCACCCCCGACCTCTATGGCTACACCTTC. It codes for CASSRDSTPDLYGYTF.

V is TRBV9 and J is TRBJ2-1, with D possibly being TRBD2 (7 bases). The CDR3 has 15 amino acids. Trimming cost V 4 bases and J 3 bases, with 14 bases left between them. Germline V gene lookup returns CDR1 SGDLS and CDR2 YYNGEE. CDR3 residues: CASSPTGGHYNEQFF. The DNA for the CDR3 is TGTGCCAGCAGCCCCACCGGGGGGCACTACAATGAGCAGTTCTTC.

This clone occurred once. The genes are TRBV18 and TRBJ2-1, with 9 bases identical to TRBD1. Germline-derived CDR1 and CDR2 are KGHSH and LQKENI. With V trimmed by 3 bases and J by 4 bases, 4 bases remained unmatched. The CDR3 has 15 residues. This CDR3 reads CASSPGTGTYNEQFF. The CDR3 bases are TGTGCCAGCTCACCCGGGACAGGGACTTACAATGAGCAGTTCTTC.

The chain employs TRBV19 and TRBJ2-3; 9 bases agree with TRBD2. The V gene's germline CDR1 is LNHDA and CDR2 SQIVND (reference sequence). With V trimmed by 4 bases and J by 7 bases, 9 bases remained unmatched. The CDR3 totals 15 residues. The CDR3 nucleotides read TGTGCCAGTAGTAATAGCGGGGGCGCACATCATACGCAGTATTTT. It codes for CASSNSGGAHHTQYF.

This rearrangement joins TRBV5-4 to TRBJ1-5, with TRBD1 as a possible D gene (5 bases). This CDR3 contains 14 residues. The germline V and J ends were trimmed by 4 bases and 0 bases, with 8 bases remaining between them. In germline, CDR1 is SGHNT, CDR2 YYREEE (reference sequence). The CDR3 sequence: CASSQGLSNQPQHF. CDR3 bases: TGTGCCAGCAGCCAGGGACTTAGCAATCAGCCCCAGCATTTT.

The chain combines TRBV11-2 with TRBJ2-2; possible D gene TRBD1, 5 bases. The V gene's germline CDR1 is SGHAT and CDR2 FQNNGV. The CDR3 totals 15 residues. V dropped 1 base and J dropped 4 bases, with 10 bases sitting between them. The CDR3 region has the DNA TGTGCCAGCAGCTTAGGGGGCAGGCGCACCGGGGAGCTGTTTTTT. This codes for CASSLGGRRTGELFF.